Presented here are 14 T cell receptor beta chains from one specimen sequenced in a study of blood T cell repertoires in COVID-19. Profiling relied on immunoSEQ multiplex PCR, and the TCRdb table lists in-frame clones only, not all of them. Among about 300,000 clones listed, more than 80% were seen once. The specimen sequenced was peripheral blood. These receptors were taken from a woman in her forties or fifties with COVID-19, enrolled during active disease.

This chain connects TRBV18 to TRBJ1-5; no clear D. Germline V gene sequence: CDR1 KGHSH, CDR2 LQKENI. Trimming pared 3 bases from V and 0 bases from J, leaving 12 bases between. The CDR3 totals 16 residues. For the CDR3, the DNA is TGTGCCAGCTCACCGGCGGAAGGAAATAGCAATCAGCCCCAGCATTTT. Translated, it gives CASSPAEGNSNQPQHF.

The chain employs TRBV4-3 and TRBJ1-6, with 7 nucleotides matching TRBD1. The J segment lost 4 bases and the V segment lost 4 bases, leaving 4 bases of the junction unmatched. The length of the CDR3 is 15 residues. The V gene's germline CDR1 is LGHNA and CDR2 YSLEER. The CDR3, as DNA: TGCGCCAGCAGCCGAGAACAGGGGTATAATTCACCCCTCCACTTT. This gives the protein CASSREQGYNSPLHF.

In DNA, the CDR3 is TGTGCCACCGGACTAGCGGGAGGGCCGTACGAGCAGTACTTC. Its translation: CATGLAGGPYEQYF. This chain connects TRBV10-3 to TRBJ2-7, with 15 bases fitting TRBD2. Germline lookup yields CDR1 ENHRY and CDR2 SYGVKD. The junction had 5 bases not matched to a gene; V was cut back by 10 bases and J by 4 bases. The CDR3 loop spans 14 amino acids.

The table lists this clone with a count of one. The V gene is TRBV5-4, the J gene TRBJ1-6; possibly TRBD1 for D (5 bases). Trimming shortened V by 4 bases and J by 9 bases, and 17 bases separated the two germline ends. Looked up from germline, CDR1 is SGHNT and CDR2 is YYREEE (reference sequence). This CDR3 spans 15 amino acids. CDR3 bases: TGTGCCAGCAGCGCACGACAGTCGACCGCTTCACCCCTCCACTTT. It specifies CASSARQSTASPLHF.

As concerns this clone: Distinct nucleotide sequences in the sample also encode this CDR3. The chain couples TRBV5-1 to TRBJ1-1; D unresolved. This CDR3 region has 13 residues. Germline V lookup: CDR1 SGHRS, CDR2 YFSETQ. The V gene lost 1 base and the J gene lost 1 base, with 5 bases spanning the gap. CDR3 coding DNA: TGCGCCAGCAGCTTGCCGGGGAACACTGAAGCTTTCTTT. Translated: CASSLPGNTEAFF.

The rearrangement joins TRBV18 to TRBJ1-2; D remains ambiguous. This CDR3 has 17 residues. Trimming left V 2 bases short and J 8 bases short, with 24 bases between. CDR1 is KGHSH, CDR2 LQKENI, per germline. CDR3 sequence (DNA): TGTGCCAGCTCACCATCATTGCAGGAACTCGAGACGGGGGGCTACACCTTC. Its translation: CASSPSLQELETGGYTF.

The V and J genes are TRBV7-3 and TRBJ1-2; the D is unclear. This CDR3 spans 14 amino acids. Germline V gives CDR1 SGHTA, CDR2 FQGTGA. V lost 4 bases, J lost 7 bases, and 16 bases lay in between. The CDR3 DNA reads TGTGCCAGCAGCTCGGTGACGGGAGACGGTGGCTACACCTTC. As protein: CASSSVTGDGGYTF.

The chain carries TRBV6-5 and TRBJ1-6; 9 bases line up with TRBD1. V lost 6 bases, J lost 7 bases, and 4 bases stayed unmatched. Germline CDR1 reads MNHEY; CDR2 reads SVGAGI. This CDR3 is 14 amino acids long. CDR3 DNA: TGTGCCAGCAGCACAGGGACAGGGAATTCACCCCTCCACTTT. This encodes CASSTGTGNSPLHF.

The chain couples TRBV18 to TRBJ2-4; no definite D call. The CDR3 is made up of 13 amino acids. Germline-derived CDR1 and CDR2 are KGHSH and LQKENI. V was shortened by 10 bases and J by 0 bases, with 10 bases between the two germline ends. The chain's CDR3 is CATRTQAKNIQYF. For the CDR3, the DNA is TGTGCCACCCGTACACAAGCCAAAAACATTCAGTACTTC.

This sequence joins TRBV5-1 and TRBJ1-4, with 10 bases fitting TRBD1. The ends lost 3 bases at V and 7 bases at J; junction bases unmatched: 12. CDR1 is SGHRS, CDR2 YFSETQ, per germline. CDR3 length: 17 residues. DNA of the CDR3: TGCGCCAGCAGCTCCTCGTTATACCGGACAGGGGGTGAAAAACTGTTTTTT. Amino acids: CASSSSLYRTGGEKLFF. Using reference TRBV5-1 and TRBJ1-4 for the parts outside the CDR3, the full variable domain is KAGVTQTPRYLIKTRGQQVTLSCSPISGHRSVSWYQQTPGQGLQFLFEYFSETQRNKGNFPGRFSGRQFSNSRSEMNVSTLELGDSALYLCASSSSLYRTGGEKLFFGSGTQLSVL.

The V and J genes are TRBV10-3 and TRBJ2-1; possible D gene TRBD2, 5 bases. CDR3 length equals 15 residues. Trimming removed 4 bases at V and 5 bases at J, with 15 bases between. CDR1 is ENHRY, CDR2 SYGVKD, per germline. The DNA for the CDR3 is TGTGCCATCAGTGTTCGTAGCGCGCTCGACAATGAGCAGTTCTTC. Its translation is CAISVRSALDNEQFF.

This chain uses TRBV18 with TRBJ2-1; D possibly corresponds to TRBD2 (6 bases). V was shortened by 0 bases and J by 4 bases, with 10 bases between the two germline ends. The V gene's germline CDR1 is KGHSH and CDR2 LQKENI. This CDR3 is built from 15 residues. This chain's CDR3 is CASSPPSGGYNEQFF. CDR3 in DNA: TGTGCCAGCTCACCACCTAGCGGCGGTTACAATGAGCAGTTCTTC.

The chain is built from TRBV30 and TRBJ2-1; D remains ambiguous. This CDR3 comprises 15 residues. V was shortened by 0 bases and J by 8 bases, with 17 bases between the two germline ends. Germline V gene data show CDR1 as GTSNPN and CDR2 as SVGIG (reference sequence). The CDR3 here is CAWSVGKPLVDEQFF. In DNA, the CDR3 is TGTGCCTGGAGTGTGGGCAAGCCTTTGGTTGATGAGCAGTTCTTC.

The chain recombines TRBV20-1 with TRBJ1-2; D ambiguous. The germline V and J ends were trimmed by 3 bases and 3 bases, with 11 bases remaining between them. Germline CDR1 is DFQATT and CDR2 is SNEGSKA (reference sequence). This CDR3 region has 13 residues. CDR3 residues: CSASRGLDYGYTF. The CDR3 coding sequence is TGCAGTGCTAGTCGCGGCTTAGACTATGGCTACACCTTC.